The T cell receptor (beta chain) under discussion was sequenced for a study of blood T cell repertoires in COVID-19. CDR1 SGDLS and CDR2 YYNGEE come from the germline V gene. V lost 1 base and J 2 bases, leaving 11 bases between the germline ends. The CDR3 covers 15 residues. Some clones are missing from TCRdb's copy, which holds only in-frame ones; the method was immunoSEQ multiplex PCR. The repertoire holds over 130,000 clones, approximately 88% seen once, with roughly 28% in the top ten. This receptor was obtained from a human donor in a cohort sampled during active COVID-19. The sample comprised peripheral blood. The chain couples TRBV9 to TRBJ2-3, with a tentative D call TRBD2 (6 bases). CDR3 sequence (DNA): TGTGCCAGCAGCGTATGGGGACTGAACACAGATACGCAGTATTTT. It translates to CASSVWGLNTDTQYF.